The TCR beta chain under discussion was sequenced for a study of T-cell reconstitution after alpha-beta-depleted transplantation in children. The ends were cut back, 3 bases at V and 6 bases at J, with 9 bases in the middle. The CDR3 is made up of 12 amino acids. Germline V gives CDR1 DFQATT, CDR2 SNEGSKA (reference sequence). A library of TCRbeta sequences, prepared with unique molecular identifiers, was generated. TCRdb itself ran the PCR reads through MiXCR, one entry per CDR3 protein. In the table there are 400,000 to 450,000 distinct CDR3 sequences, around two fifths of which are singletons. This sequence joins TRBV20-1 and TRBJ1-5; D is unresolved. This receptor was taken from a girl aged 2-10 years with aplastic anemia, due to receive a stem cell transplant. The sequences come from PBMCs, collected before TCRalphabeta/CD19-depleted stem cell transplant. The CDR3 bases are TGCAGTGCTAGGTTGAATTTTCAGCCCCAGCATTTT. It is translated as CSARLNFQPQHF.